The 30 T cell receptor beta chains given below trace back to one sample, sequenced in a study of shared clonotypes between healthy human individuals. Produced via immunoSEQ multiplex PCR; TCRdb's table is partial and in-frame only. The sample holds some 1,600,000 clones, under 99% seen once. The specimen sequenced was naive CD4+ T cells sorted from blood. As for subset: CD45RA+ positively selected. The receptors were gathered from a man under 40 in good health.

CDR3 DNA: TGTGCCAGCAGTTTCCAGCGGTTCGCGAACACCGGGGAGCTGTTTTTT. It yields the protein CASSFQRFANTGELFF. The V call is TRBV2, the J call TRBJ2-2; perhaps TRBD2 as D (5 bases). The V gene lost 5 bases and the J gene lost 0 bases, with 13 bases spanning the gap. CDR1 is SNHLY, CDR2 FYNNEI, per germline. This CDR3 has 16 residues.

The J gene is TRBJ1-5, the V gene TRBV18; 9 nucleotides align to TRBD1. The CDR3 is 19 residues long. Trimming at V came to 2 bases and at J to 0 bases, leaving 11 bases not matched to a gene. CDR1 is KGHSH and CDR2 is LQKENI in the germline V gene. The CDR3 is CASSPMGTGTLYSNQPQHF. For the CDR3, the DNA is TGTGCCAGCTCACCAATGGGGACAGGGACCCTCTATAGCAATCAGCCCCAGCATTTT.

The V call is TRBV2, the J call TRBJ1-1; TRBD1 agrees at 7 bases. The CDR3 totals 15 residues. CDR1 is SNHLY and CDR2 is FYNNEI in the germline V gene. Losses at the gene ends were 6 bases for V and 1 base for J; bases not matched to a gene: 8. The CDR3 coding sequence is TGTGCCAGCAGGTCCGAGTCAGGGGGGAACACTGAAGCTTTCTTT. As protein: CASRSESGGNTEAFF. Together with reference TRBV2 and TRBJ1-1, the CDR3 gives the full variable domain: EPEVTQTPSHQVTQMGQEVILRCVPISNHLYFYWYRQILGQKVEFLVSFYNNEISEKSEIFDDQFSVERPDGSNFTLKIRSTKLEDSAMYFCASRSESGGNTEAFFGQGTRLTVV.

The chain joins TRBV27 to TRBJ2-7; 10 bases line up with TRBD2. Trimming cost V 2 bases and J 7 bases; bases outside gene matches: 11. The CDR3 contains 16 residues. Germline V gene sequence: CDR1 MNHEY, CDR2 SMNVEV (reference sequence). CDR3 DNA: TGTGCCAGCAGTTTACGTAGCGGGAGGTTTTCGGGTGAGCAGTACTTC. Its protein is CASSLRSGRFSGEQYF.

The chain links TRBV10-3 to TRBJ2-5; 9 nucleotides agree with TRBD1. Germline CDR1 reads ENHRY; CDR2 reads SYGVKD. After removal of 10 bases from V and 4 bases from J, the junction contained 4 bases not matched to a gene. This CDR3 comprises 12 residues. The CDR3 spells CATGQGLETQYF. The CDR3 coding sequence is TGTGCCACGGGACAGGGATTAGAGACCCAGTACTTC.

In the case of this clone: Other DNA sequences in this specimen translate into the identical CDR3. The chain combines TRBV19 with TRBJ2-1; 8 bases match TRBD2. CDR3 size: 14 residues. V lost 5 bases and J lost 8; bases outside the gene matches: 8. Per the germline V gene, CDR1 is LNHDA and CDR2 is SQIVND (reference sequence). The CDR3 region is CASSLGLAGDEQFF. The CDR3, as DNA: TGTGCCAGTAGTCTTGGACTAGCAGGCGATGAGCAGTTCTTC.

The genes are TRBV10-3 and TRBJ2-7; 7 nucleotides line up with TRBD2. CDR1 is ENHRY and CDR2 is SYGVKD in the germline V gene. The CDR3 has 12 residues. Trimming removed 6 bases from V and 3 bases from J; junction bases left unmatched: 2. CDR3 nucleotide sequence: TGTGCCATCAGCCGGACTAGCTACGAGCAGTACTTC. Protein product: CAISRTSYEQYF.

The chain carries TRBV5-6 and TRBJ2-1; unclear D gene. CDR1 SGHDT and CDR2 YYEEEE come from the germline V gene. This CDR3 has 15 amino acids. With 2 bases removed from V and 3 bases from J, the gap between germline ends came to 12 bases. In DNA, the CDR3 is TGTGCCAGCAGCTTTCGCCCTGGAGACTACAATGAGCAGTTCTTC. This codes for CASSFRPGDYNEQFF.

This clone was seen just once. The J gene is TRBJ2-1, the V gene TRBV18, with 11 bases that match TRBD2. CDR3 length: 17 amino acids. The trim removed 4 bases at V and 3 bases at J, leaving 8 bases unmatched. The germline V gene has CDR1 KGHSH and CDR2 LQKENI. CDR3 sequence (DNA): TGTGCCAGCTCACGCTCCGGACTAGCGGGCCTCTACAATGAGCAGTTCTTC. This translates into CASSRSGLAGLYNEQFF.

This chain links TRBV20-1 with TRBJ2-2; D gene ambiguous. The CDR3 covers 11 residues. Germline CDR1 and CDR2: DFQATT and SNEGSKA (reference sequence). V lost 6 bases, J lost 6 bases, and 8 bases lay in between. CDR3 amino acids: CSAGYPGELFF. CDR3 bases: TGCAGTGCAGGGTACCCCGGGGAGCTGTTTTTT.

About this clone: The sample holds other DNA sequences that translate to the same CDR3. This sequence joins TRBV9 and TRBJ2-2; TRBD1 agrees at 7 bases. The CDR3 loop spans 15 amino acids. CDR1 and CDR2 (germline): SGDLS, YYNGEE. Trimming cost V 0 bases and J 5 bases; bases outside gene matches: 4. The CDR3 bases are TGTGCCAGCAGCGTAGGAGGGGGCGGAACCGGGGAGCTGTTTTTT. It yields the protein CASSVGGGGTGELFF. The whole variable domain, remainder taken from reference TRBV9 and TRBJ2-2, is DSGVTQTPKHLITATGQRVTLRCSPRSGDLSVYWYQQSLDQGLQFLIQYYNGEERAKGNILERFSAQQFPDLHSELNLSSLELGDSALYFCASSVGGGGTGELFFGEGSRLTVL.

The chain links TRBV30 to TRBJ2-5, with 12 bases identical to TRBD1. The germline V gene encodes CDR1 GTSNPN and CDR2 SVGIG (reference sequence). The CDR3 length is 16 residues. The CDR3 DNA is TGTGCTCGGAGGCTCCCGGGACAGGGGGCAGGAGCGACCCAGTACTTC. Translation gives CARRLPGQGAGATQYF. The full variable domain, with the rest looked up from reference TRBV30 and TRBJ2-5, is SQTIHQWPATLVQPVGSPLSLECTVEGTSNPNLYWYRQAAGRGLQLLFYSVGIGQISSEVPQNLSASRPQDRQFILSSKKLLLSDSGFYLCARRLPGQGAGATQYFGPGTRLLVL.

Details on this clone: This same CDR3 is encoded by further DNA sequences in the sample. The V gene is TRBV19, the J gene TRBJ2-2; no clear D gene. This CDR3 is built from 12 residues. Germline-derived CDR1 and CDR2 are LNHDA and SQIVND (reference sequence). V lost 1 base to trimming and J lost 6 bases, with 3 bases between them. The CDR3 region has the DNA TGTGCCAGTAGTATAGGACCCGGGGAGCTGTTTTTT. Translating it yields CASSIGPGELFF.

The rearrangement uses TRBV10-3 and TRBJ1-5; 7 bases fit TRBD1. Germline CDR1 ENHRY, CDR2 SYGVKD. CDR3 length: 16 amino acids. V was pared by 3 bases and J by 5 bases, with 10 bases of the junction left unmatched. The CDR3 protein is CAISESDRVGHQPQHF. CDR3 bases: TGTGCCATCAGTGAATCCGACAGGGTGGGTCATCAGCCCCAGCATTTT.

This chain connects TRBV5-1 to TRBJ2-1; 10 bases align to TRBD2. From germline, CDR1 is SGHRS and CDR2 YFSETQ. The CDR3 totals 18 residues. The V and J ends lost 3 bases and 2 bases, in that order; junction bases with no gene match: 11. The CDR3 region is CASSSTLAGVGTYNEQFF. CDR3 nucleotides: TGCGCCAGCAGCTCGACCCTAGCGGGAGTGGGCACCTACAATGAGCAGTTCTTC.

The V and J genes are TRBV2 and TRBJ2-3; D unclear. Germline values: CDR1 SNHLY, CDR2 FYNNEI. CDR3 size: 13 residues. Trimming left V 4 bases short and J 2 bases short, with 7 bases between. CDR3 bases: TGTGCCAGCAGTGCGCAGACCACAGATACGCAGTATTTT. Its translation is CASSAQTTDTQYF.

The J gene is TRBJ2-7, the V gene TRBV10-1; possibly TRBD2 for D (6 bases). The V gene lost 8 bases and the J gene lost 3 bases, with 17 bases spanning the gap. Germline V gene sequence: CDR1 WNHNN, CDR2 SYGVQD (reference sequence). The CDR3 is made up of 14 amino acids. Written as DNA, the CDR3 is TGCGCCAGCCCCCGACTAGGTATTCACTACGAGCAGTACTTC. Its translation: CASPRLGIHYEQYF.

J is TRBJ2-3 and V is TRBV28, with 8 bases aligning to TRBD1. CDR3 length equals 17 residues. The germline CDR1 and CDR2 sequences are MDHEN and SYDVKM. The J segment lost 2 bases and the V segment lost 5 bases, leaving 12 bases of the junction unmatched. This CDR3 reads CASSRPWDRPNTDTQYF. For the CDR3, the DNA is TGTGCCAGCAGTCGACCTTGGGACAGGCCCAACACAGATACGCAGTATTTT.

The chain uses TRBV11-2 and TRBJ1-4; the match to TRBD1 covers 10 bases. This CDR3 is 19 amino acids long. Germline-derived CDR1 and CDR2 are SGHAT and FQNNGV. Unmatched junction bases numbered 8, after V lost 1 base and J lost 0 bases. CDR3 in amino acids: CASSLGDRGRIPTNEKLFF. The CDR3 DNA reads TGTGCCAGCAGCTTAGGTGACAGGGGGCGGATTCCAACTAATGAAAAACTGTTTTTT.

The chain uses TRBV10-3 and TRBJ2-7; TRBD2 matches at 7 bases. The CDR3 is 11 residues long. Per the germline V gene, CDR1 is ENHRY and CDR2 is SYGVKD. The J segment lost 7 bases and the V segment lost 10 bases, leaving 7 bases of the junction unmatched. The CDR3 here is CATTGGGEQYF. The CDR3 DNA sequence: TGTGCCACCACGGGGGGAGGGGAGCAGTACTTC.

A note on this clone: At the DNA level, this CDR3 is encoded by other sequences in the same sample as well. J is TRBJ1-2 and V is TRBV9; no clear D gene. This CDR3 region has 13 residues. The germline gives CDR1 SGDLS, CDR2 YYNGEE. The germline V and J ends were trimmed by 2 bases and 3 bases, with 8 bases remaining between them. CDR3 nucleotide sequence: TGTGCCAGCAGCGTCGGCGGCTACTATGGCTACACCTTC. Its translation is CASSVGGYYGYTF. Full variable domain (missing parts from reference TRBV9 and TRBJ1-2): DSGVTQTPKHLITATGQRVTLRCSPRSGDLSVYWYQQSLDQGLQFLIQYYNGEERAKGNILERFSAQQFPDLHSELNLSSLELGDSALYFCASSVGGYYGYTFGSGTRLTVV.

This chain connects TRBV18 to TRBJ2-7; D may correspond to TRBD1 or TRBD2 (5 bases each). This CDR3 comprises 15 residues. V was trimmed by 4 bases and J by 6 bases, leaving 19 bases between them. Germline CDR1 and CDR2: KGHSH and LQKENI. This CDR3 reads CASSLTEGGGLEQYF. The CDR3 region has the DNA TGTGCCAGCTCACTTACCGAAGGTGGGGGTCTCGAGCAGTACTTC.

This clone showed up just once. The V gene is TRBV15, the J gene TRBJ2-5; maybe TRBD2 (5 bases). The CDR3 sequence is 13 residues long. The germline V gene has CDR1 LNHNV and CDR2 YYDKDF (reference sequence). V shed 5 bases and J shed 8 bases, with 15 bases lying between them. CDR3 sequence reads: CATSGQPEGTQYF. CDR3 sequence (DNA): TGTGCCACCAGCGGGCAGCCTGAGGGAACCCAGTACTTC.

V usage is TRBV5-1 and J usage is TRBJ2-1; 7 positions agree with TRBD1. The CDR3 runs 16 residues. The junction had 9 bases not matched to a gene; V was cut back by 0 bases and J by 6 bases. Looked up from germline, CDR1 is SGHRS and CDR2 is YFSETQ. The CDR3 loop reads CASSLAKGTELNEQFF. CDR3 bases: TGCGCCAGCAGCTTGGCCAAGGGGACAGAGCTCAATGAGCAGTTCTTC.

J is TRBJ2-7 and V is TRBV7-2, with TRBD2 matching over 7 bases. J lost 4 bases, V lost 5 bases, and 8 bases had no gene match. Germline CDR1 is SGHTA and CDR2 is FQGNSA. The CDR3 extends over 14 amino acids. The CDR3 sequence: CASSPSLAAYEQYF. Written as DNA, the CDR3 is TGTGCCAGCAGCCCCTCCCTAGCGGCGTACGAGCAGTACTTC.

The chain recombines TRBV4-1 with TRBJ2-6; 9 bases line up with TRBD1. V was clipped by 1 base and J by 4 bases; unmatched bases: 17. The CDR3 runs 21 residues. Germline values: CDR1 MGHRA, CDR2 YSYEKL. The CDR3 DNA reads as TGCGCCAGCAGCCAAGGAGAGAGTAGGACAGGGGTACATCGAGGGGCCAACGTCCTGACTTTC. It is translated as CASSQGESRTGVHRGANVLTF.

The V call is TRBV21-1, the J call TRBJ2-7. TRBV21-1 is listed as a pseudogene. The CDR3 has 14 residues. CDR3 sequence reads: CASSKEAPMREQYF. In DNA, the CDR3 is TGTGCCAGCAGCAAAGAGGCCCCCATGAGAGAGCAGTACTTC.

The genes are TRBV5-1 and TRBJ1-2; D gene ambiguous. The V end was cut by 4 bases, the J end by 0 bases, with 22 bases between. CDR1 and CDR2 from the germline V gene are SGHRS and YFSETQ. The CDR3 is made up of 18 amino acids. This CDR3 reads CASSTSGELAPANYGYTF. The CDR3, as DNA: TGCGCCAGCAGCACCTCCGGGGAGCTGGCTCCGGCTAACTATGGCTACACCTTC.

This clone was observed a single time. The V call is TRBV11-2, the J call TRBJ2-7, with D perhaps TRBD1 (5 bases). The CDR3 covers 14 residues. Trimming took off 1 base at V and 2 bases at J, with 9 bases between the two ends. Germline CDR1 and CDR2: SGHAT and FQNNGV. In nucleotides, the CDR3 is TGTGCCAGCAGCTTAGTCAGGGCCACCTACGAGCAGTACTTC. This gives the protein CASSLVRATYEQYF.

This sequence joins TRBV18 and TRBJ2-6, with 7 bases lining up with TRBD1. The CDR3 runs to 17 residues. Germline assignment: CDR1 KGHSH and CDR2 LQKENI. The V gene end was trimmed by 0 bases and the J gene end by 4 bases; junction bases not matched to a gene: 6. The CDR3: CASSPPQGGEGANVLTF. The CDR3 DNA follows: TGTGCCAGCTCACCACCGCAAGGGGGCGAAGGGGCCAACGTCCTGACTTTC. The complete variable domain, with remaining parts taken from reference TRBV18 and TRBJ2-6, reads NAGVMQNPRHLVRRRGQEARLRCSPMKGHSHVYWYRQLPEEGLKFMVYLQKENIIDESGMPKERFSAEFPKEGPSILRIQQVVRGDSAAYFCASSPPQGGEGANVLTFGAGSRLTVL.